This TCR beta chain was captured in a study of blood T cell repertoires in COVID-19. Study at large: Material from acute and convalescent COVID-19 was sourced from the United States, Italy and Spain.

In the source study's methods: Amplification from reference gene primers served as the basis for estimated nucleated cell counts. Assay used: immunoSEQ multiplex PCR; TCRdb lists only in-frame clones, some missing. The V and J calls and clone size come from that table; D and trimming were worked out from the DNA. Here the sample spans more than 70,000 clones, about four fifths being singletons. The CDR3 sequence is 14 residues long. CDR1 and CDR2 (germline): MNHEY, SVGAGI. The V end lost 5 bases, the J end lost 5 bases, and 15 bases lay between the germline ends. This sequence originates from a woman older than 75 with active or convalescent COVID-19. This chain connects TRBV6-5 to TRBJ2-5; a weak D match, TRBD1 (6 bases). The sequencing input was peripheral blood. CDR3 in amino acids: CASSTGTSWETQYF. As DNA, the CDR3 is TGTGCCAGCAGTACAGGGACCAGCTGGGAGACCCAGTACTTC.